The source of this T cell receptor (beta chain) is a study of identical twins. Overall study results and limits: In cord blood, abundant beta clonotypes had fewer insertions; memory showed no trend.

CDR3 size: 12 residues. J gave up 10 bases and V 6 bases, and 8 bases lay outside the gene matches. Germline V gives CDR1 DFQATT, CDR2 SNEGSKA (reference sequence). Using its own MiXCR run on the 5' RACE reads, TCRdb lists one record per CDR3 protein. The profile shows approximately 700,000 distinct CDR3 sequences, 5.5% to 6.5% of them singletons. This clonotype was counted many times. Antigen unknown. The source of this sequence is a man aged 18 to 30 in good health. The sample comprised naive T cells sorted from blood. The genes are TRBV20-1 and TRBJ1-2; 10 nucleotides match TRBD1. The CDR3 nucleotides read TGCAGTGCCAGCAGGACAGGGGGTTCCTACACCTTC. Its protein product is CSASRTGGSYTF.